Given below is one T cell receptor beta chain in context. V lost 6 bases and J lost 7; bases outside the gene matches: 6. Germline loops: CDR1 MNHNS, CDR2 SASEGT. CDR3 size: 14 residues. The record originates from a study of memory CD4+ T cells and cytomegalovirus serostatus. Across the study: Donors were healthy Belgian adults, 9 or 10 CMV seropositive and 20 to 30 seronegative.

The repertoire was sequenced with immunoSEQ multiplex PCR; TCRdb's copy has only in-frame clones and lacks some. There are about 57,000 clones in the sample; around 79% occur only once, and around 0.83% lies in the top ten. Single viable CD3+CD4+CD8-CD45RO+ cells were sorted as the memory CD4+ T cells. After thawing, CD4+ T cells were positively selected. The sequence came from an adult in good health and CMV-seronegative. The V call is TRBV6-1, the J call TRBJ2-3; 11 bases are a match to TRBD1. The sample taken for sequencing was memory CD4+ T cells from blood. CDR3 residues: CASRLDRGRNTQYF. The CDR3 DNA sequence: TGTGCCAGCAGATTGGACAGGGGGCGGAATACGCAGTATTTT.